Here is one T cell receptor beta chain with its context. Using immunoSEQ multiplex PCR, the repertoire was profiled, and TCRdb retains in-frame clones only, with some absent. The data hold some 120,000 clones, with over 70% observed a single time. This sample was taken from a study of blood T cell repertoires in COVID-19. Overall study: The analysed material was cDNA or gDNA that came from T cells, B-cell-depleted T cells, or PBMCs.

The length of the CDR3 is 14 residues. From germline, CDR1 is MNHNY and CDR2 SVGAGI (reference sequence). The V gene end was trimmed by 6 bases and the J gene end by 9 bases; junction bases not matched to a gene: 7. The chain couples TRBV6-6 to TRBJ1-6; 8 bases are shared with TRBD1. Sequencing was done on a sample of peripheral blood. This receptor was identified in a woman aged 65 to 85 with acute or convalescent COVID-19. CDR3 DNA sequence: TGTGCCAGCAGCCAGACAGGGGTCGGTTCACCCCTCCACTTT. It encodes CASSQTGVGSPLHF.